The entry that follows covers one T cell receptor (beta chain) sequence. Antigen: not known. The data stem from a study of cytotoxic CD8 clonotypes in ibrutinib-treated CLL. Regarding the study as a whole: On treatment, the uncommon public clonotypes contracted or remained stable.

This CDR3 contains 14 residues. The V and J ends lost 1 base and 4 bases respectively, with 11 bases between them. Looked up from germline, CDR1 is MNHEY and CDR2 is SVGAGI. Here immunoSEQ multiplex PCR was the method, and the copy in TCRdb shows in-frame clones only, minus some. The repertoire holds more than 200,000 clones, with roughly 73% as singletons. Sequenced here: PBMCs, sampled after 12 months of ibrutinib treatment. V gene TRBV6-5 combines with J gene TRBJ2-7, with a weak D call TRBD1 (6 bases). The clonotype originates from a human donor with chronic lymphocytic leukemia. For the CDR3, the DNA is TGTGCCAGCAGTTACTTTCCGGACAGATACGAGCAGTACTTC. This gives the protein CASSYFPDRYEQYF.